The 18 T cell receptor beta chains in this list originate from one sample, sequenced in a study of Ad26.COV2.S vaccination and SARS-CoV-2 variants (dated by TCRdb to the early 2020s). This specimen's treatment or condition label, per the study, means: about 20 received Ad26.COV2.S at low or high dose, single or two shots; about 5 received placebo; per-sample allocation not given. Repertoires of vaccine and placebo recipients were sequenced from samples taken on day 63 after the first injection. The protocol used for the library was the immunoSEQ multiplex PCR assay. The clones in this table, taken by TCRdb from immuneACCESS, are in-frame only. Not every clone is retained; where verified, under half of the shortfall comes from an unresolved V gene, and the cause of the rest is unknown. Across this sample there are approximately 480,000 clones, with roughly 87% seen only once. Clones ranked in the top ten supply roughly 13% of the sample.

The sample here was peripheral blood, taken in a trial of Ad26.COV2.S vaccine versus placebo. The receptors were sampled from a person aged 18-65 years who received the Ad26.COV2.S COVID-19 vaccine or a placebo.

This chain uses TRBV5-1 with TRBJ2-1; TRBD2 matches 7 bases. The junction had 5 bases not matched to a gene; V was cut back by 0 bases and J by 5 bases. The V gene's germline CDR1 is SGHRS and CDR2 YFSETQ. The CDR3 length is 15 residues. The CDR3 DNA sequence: TGCGCCAGCAGCTTGGAGAGCGGGGTTGACAATGAGCAGTTCTTC. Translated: CASSLESGVDNEQFF. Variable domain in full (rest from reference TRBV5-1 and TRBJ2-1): KAGVTQTPRYLIKTRGQQVTLSCSPISGHRSVSWYQQTPGQGLQFLFEYFSETQRNKGNFPGRFSGRQFSNSRSEMNVSTLELGDSALYLCASSLESGVDNEQFFGPGTRLTVL.

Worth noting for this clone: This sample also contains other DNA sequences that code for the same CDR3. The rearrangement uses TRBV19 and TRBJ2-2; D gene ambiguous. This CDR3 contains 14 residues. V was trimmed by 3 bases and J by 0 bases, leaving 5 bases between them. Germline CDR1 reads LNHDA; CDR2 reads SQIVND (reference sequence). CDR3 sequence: CASSISPNTGELFF. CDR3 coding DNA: TGTGCCAGTAGTATTAGTCCGAACACCGGGGAGCTGTTTTTT.

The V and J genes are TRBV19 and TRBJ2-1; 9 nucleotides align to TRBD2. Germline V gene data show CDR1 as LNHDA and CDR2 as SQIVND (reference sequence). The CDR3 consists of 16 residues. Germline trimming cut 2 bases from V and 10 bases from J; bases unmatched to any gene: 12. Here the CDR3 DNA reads TGTGCCAGTAGTATATTGGGGCTAGCGGGAAAAAGGGAGCAGTTCTTC. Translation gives CASSILGLAGKREQFF.

CDR3 in amino acids: CASSLDGNYGYTF. DNA of the CDR3: TGCGCCAGCAGCTTGGACGGAAACTATGGCTACACCTTC. The genes are TRBV5-1 and TRBJ1-2; D ambiguous. The V gene's germline CDR1 is SGHRS and CDR2 YFSETQ. This CDR3 comprises 13 residues. Between the trimmed V and J ends, which lost 0 bases and 2 bases, there was a span of 5 bases.

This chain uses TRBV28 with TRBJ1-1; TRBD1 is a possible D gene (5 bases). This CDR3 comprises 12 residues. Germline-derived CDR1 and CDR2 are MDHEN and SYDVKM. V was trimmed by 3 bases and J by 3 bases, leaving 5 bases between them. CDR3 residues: CASSLGDTEAFF. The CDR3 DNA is TGTGCCAGCAGTTTGGGGGACACTGAAGCTTTCTTT.

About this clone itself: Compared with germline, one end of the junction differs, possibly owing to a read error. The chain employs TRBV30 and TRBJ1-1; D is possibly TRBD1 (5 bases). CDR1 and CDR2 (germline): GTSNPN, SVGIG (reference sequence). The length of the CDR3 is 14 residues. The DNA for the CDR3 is TGTGCCTGGAGTTTCGATCCCGCGGCAGGGCGTAATATCTTT. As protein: CAWSFDPAAGRNIF.

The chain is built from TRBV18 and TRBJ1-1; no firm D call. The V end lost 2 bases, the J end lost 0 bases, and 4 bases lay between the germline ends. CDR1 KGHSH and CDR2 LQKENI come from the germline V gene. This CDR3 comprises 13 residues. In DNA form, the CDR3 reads TGTGCCAGCTCACCAGGGGTGAACACTGAAGCTTTCTTT. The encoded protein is CASSPGVNTEAFF.

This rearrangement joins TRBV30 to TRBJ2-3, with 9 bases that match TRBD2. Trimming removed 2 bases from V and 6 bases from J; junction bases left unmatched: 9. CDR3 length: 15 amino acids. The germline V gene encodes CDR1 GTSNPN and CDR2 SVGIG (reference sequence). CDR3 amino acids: CAWSLGGRASDTQYF. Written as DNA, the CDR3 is TGTGCCTGGAGTCTTGGCGGGAGGGCCTCTGATACGCAGTATTTT.

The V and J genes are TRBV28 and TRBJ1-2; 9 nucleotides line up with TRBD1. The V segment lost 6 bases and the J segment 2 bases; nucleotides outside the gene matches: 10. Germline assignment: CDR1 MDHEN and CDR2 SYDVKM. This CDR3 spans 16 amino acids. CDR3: CASSLPGTGSNYGYTF. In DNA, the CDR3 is TGTGCCAGCAGCCTTCCCGGGACAGGGTCAAACTATGGCTACACCTTC.

The chain's CDR3 is CASRGVDAAEAFF. The CDR3 DNA is TGTGCCAGTAGGGGGGTAGACGCTGCTGAAGCTTTCTTT. The rearrangement uses TRBV19 and TRBJ1-1; D may be TRBD1 (5 bases). The germline V gene has CDR1 LNHDA and CDR2 SQIVND (reference sequence). V shed 6 bases and J shed 6 bases, with 14 bases lying between them. The CDR3 contains 13 residues.

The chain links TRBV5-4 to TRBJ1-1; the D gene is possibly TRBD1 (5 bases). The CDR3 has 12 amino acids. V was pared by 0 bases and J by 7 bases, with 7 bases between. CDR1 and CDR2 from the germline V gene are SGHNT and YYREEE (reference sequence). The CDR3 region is CASSLVGGEAFF. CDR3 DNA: TGTGCCAGCAGCTTGGTGGGGGGTGAAGCTTTCTTT.

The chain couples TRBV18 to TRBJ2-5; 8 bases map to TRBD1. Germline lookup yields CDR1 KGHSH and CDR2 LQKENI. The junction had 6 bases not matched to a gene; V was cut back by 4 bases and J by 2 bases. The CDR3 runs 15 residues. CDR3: CASSRGTGYQETQYF. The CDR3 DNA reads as TGTGCCAGCTCACGCGGGACAGGCTATCAAGAGACCCAGTACTTC.

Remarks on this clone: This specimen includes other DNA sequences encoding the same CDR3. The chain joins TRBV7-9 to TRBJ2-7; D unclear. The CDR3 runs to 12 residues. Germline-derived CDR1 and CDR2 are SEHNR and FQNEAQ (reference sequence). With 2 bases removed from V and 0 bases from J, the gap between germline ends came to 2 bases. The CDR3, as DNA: TGTGCCAGCAGCTTATCCTCCTACGAGCAGTACTTC. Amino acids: CASSLSSYEQYF.

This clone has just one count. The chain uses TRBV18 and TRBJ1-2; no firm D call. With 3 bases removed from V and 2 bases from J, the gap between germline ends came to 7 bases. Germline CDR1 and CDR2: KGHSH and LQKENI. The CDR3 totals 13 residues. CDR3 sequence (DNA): TGTGCCAGCTCACCGGGAGAGAACTATGGCTACACCTTC. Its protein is CASSPGENYGYTF.

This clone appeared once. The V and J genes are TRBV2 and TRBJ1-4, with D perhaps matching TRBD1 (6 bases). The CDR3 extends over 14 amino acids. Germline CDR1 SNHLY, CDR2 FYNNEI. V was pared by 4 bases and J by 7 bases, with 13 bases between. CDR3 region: CASSVKQGSEKLFF. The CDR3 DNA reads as TGTGCCAGCAGTGTAAAACAGGGAAGTGAAAAACTGTTTTTT.

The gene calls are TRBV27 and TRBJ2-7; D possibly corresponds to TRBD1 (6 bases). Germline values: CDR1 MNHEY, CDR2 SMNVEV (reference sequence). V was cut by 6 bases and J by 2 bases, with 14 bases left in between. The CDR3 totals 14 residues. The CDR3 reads CASSVGQGPYEQYF. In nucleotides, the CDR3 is TGTGCCAGCAGCGTCGGCCAGGGGCCCTACGAGCAGTACTTC.

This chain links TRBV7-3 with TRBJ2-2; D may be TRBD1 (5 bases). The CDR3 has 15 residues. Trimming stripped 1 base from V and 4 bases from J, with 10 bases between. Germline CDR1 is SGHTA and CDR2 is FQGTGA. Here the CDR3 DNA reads TGTGCCAGCAGCTTAAGGGCAGGGCTCACCGGGGAGCTGTTTTTT. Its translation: CASSLRAGLTGELFF.

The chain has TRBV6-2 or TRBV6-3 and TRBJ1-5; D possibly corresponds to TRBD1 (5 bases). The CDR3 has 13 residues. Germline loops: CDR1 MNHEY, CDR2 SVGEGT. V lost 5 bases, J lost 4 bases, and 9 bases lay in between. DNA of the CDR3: TGTGCCAGCAGTCGGGACTCAAATCAGCCCCAGCATTTT. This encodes CASSRDSNQPQHF.